The 5 T cell receptor beta chains listed next were all sequenced from one sample in a study of ipilimumab plus nivolumab after autologous stem cell transplantation. TCRdb's table, derived via immunoSEQ multiplex PCR, lists solely in-frame clones and lacks some. The sample carries 17,000 or so clones, around four fifths recorded once. This material consisted of PBMCs, taken in a trial of ipilimumab plus nivolumab as post-transplant consolidation. Receptor source: a male donor with diffuse large B-cell lymphoma.

V and J are TRBV19 and TRBJ1-1, with D perhaps TRBD1 (6 bases). V lost 7 bases to trimming and J lost 1 base, with 10 bases between them. Germline assignment: CDR1 LNHDA and CDR2 SQIVND (reference sequence). CDR3 length equals 13 residues. CDR3 region: CASTPDRNTEAFF. For the CDR3, the DNA is TGTGCCAGTACCCCGGACAGGAACACTGAAGCTTTCTTT.

The J gene is TRBJ2-2, the V gene TRBV4-1, with 14 bases aligning to TRBD2. The germline V gene has CDR1 MGHRA and CDR2 YSYEKL. CDR3 size: 19 residues. V lost 0 bases to trimming and J lost 7 bases; unmatched junction nucleotides: 10. The CDR3 coding sequence is TGCGCCAGCAGCCAAGAGGTGGGACTAGCGGGGGCAAGGGTCGGGGAGCTGTTTTTT. Translated: CASSQEVGLAGARVGELFF.

This clone was counted between two and nine times. The chain employs TRBV10-1 and TRBJ2-1; D may be TRBD2 (6 bases). Trimming took off 0 bases at V and 6 bases at J, with 15 bases between the two ends. Per the germline V gene, CDR1 is WNHNN and CDR2 is SYGVQD (reference sequence). This CDR3 is built from 16 residues. The chain's CDR3 is CASSESRWRAGNEQFF. The CDR3 DNA is TGCGCCAGCAGTGAGTCTAGATGGAGGGCAGGCAATGAGCAGTTCTTC.

The chain carries TRBV2 and TRBJ1-3; TRBD1 is a possible D gene (5 bases). V was trimmed by 0 bases and J by 3 bases, leaving 12 bases between them. The CDR3 totals 16 residues. The germline V gene has CDR1 SNHLY and CDR2 FYNNEI. The CDR3 nucleotides are TGTGCCAGCAGTGAAGCAGCCGAAGGGGATGGAAACACCATATATTTT. Protein product: CASSEAAEGDGNTIYF. Drawing the rest from reference TRBV2 and TRBJ1-3, the complete variable domain is EPEVTQTPSHQVTQMGQEVILRCVPISNHLYFYWYRQILGQKVEFLVSFYNNEISEKSEIFDDQFSVERPDGSNFTLKIRSTKLEDSAMYFCASSEAAEGDGNTIYFGEGSWLTVV.

The V call is TRBV5-1, the J call TRBJ1-1; TRBD1 might be the D (6 bases). Trimming shortened V by 0 bases and J by 5 bases, and 14 bases separated the two germline ends. Germline values: CDR1 SGHRS, CDR2 YFSETQ. The CDR3 length is 15 residues. The CDR3 DNA sequence: TGCGCCAGCAGCTTGGCCGGGGGCGGACGGACTGAAGCTTTCTTT. This gives the protein CASSLAGGGRTEAFF.